This T cell receptor beta chain appears in the sequencing data of a study of breast tumors, draining lymph nodes, adjacent tissues. Study-wide results and limits: Data only fit, rather than demonstrated, lymph node origin of most tumor T cells.

As concerns this clonotype: The antigen is undetermined.

From the multiplex PCR reads, TCRdb called clonotypes with MiXCR, one entry per CDR3 protein. This sample has around 230,000 distinct CDR3 sequences, with around 34% found just once. Samples came from axillary lymph nodes draining the breast cancer. Germline V gives CDR1 SEHNR, CDR2 FQNEAQ (reference sequence). The CDR3 loop spans 14 amino acids. V was shortened by 8 bases and J by 4 bases, with 14 bases between the two germline ends. The sequenced sample consisted of axillary lymph node tissue. V is TRBV7-9 and J is TRBJ1-4; D is perhaps TRBD1 (6 bases). The receptor was isolated from a female donor with breast cancer. Some clones in this sample may be carry-over from other donors' samples. DNA of the CDR3: TGTGCCAGCGTCACCGCAGGGGATAATGAAAAACTGTTTTTT. Protein sequence: CASVTAGDNEKLFF.